Listed below are T cell receptor beta chains from one sample, sequenced in a study of blood T cell repertoires in COVID-19. The method was immunoSEQ multiplex PCR; TCRdb's version includes in-frame clones alone and lacks a portion of them. This sample has roughly 670,000 clones; just under 90% occur once, and the top ten carry under 0.3%. Sample: peripheral blood. Receptors originate from a woman between 18 and 29 years old with acute or convalescent COVID-19. Both conserved end residues are trimmed from each CDR3. The D gene is left open where the match is weak. Clone size is given for some rows only: seen once, a few or many times, or a class if the clone is expanded.

TRBJ1-5 TRBV19 TRBD1 . ASGQAPSGNQPQH
TRBJ1-1 TRBV27 . . ASSLFRGTEAF
TRBJ1-5 TRBV12-5 . . ASGLGEPQH
TRBJ2-7 TRBV27 . . ASSLSPDRAYEQY
TRBJ1-2 TRBV6-2/TRBV6-3 . . ASSPPGHHIYGYT
TRBJ1-6 TRBV2 . . ASSATENSPLH
TRBJ1-2 TRBV7-8 . . ASSLSTGYGYT
TRBJ1-1 TRBV4-3 TRBD1 . ASSQLVVVKPGQGSEAF
TRBJ1-5 TRBV25-1 . . ASSRSQGQPQH
TRBJ1-6 TRBV10-3 . . AISEFINSPLH
TRBJ1-3 TRBV11-2 . . ASSLGQFNSGNTIY
TRBJ1-1 TRBV19 . . ASSPTSTEAF
TRBJ2-5 TRBV6-2/TRBV6-3 TRBD2 . ASSLAGAASETQY
TRBJ1-1 TRBV21-1 . . ASSKSYKGMNTEAF
TRBJ1-1 TRBV7-9 . . ASSPRVQGGAF
TRBJ1-5 TRBV29-1 . . SVSGSNNQPQH
TRBJ2-3 TRBV12-3/TRBV12-4 . . ASSSLPDTQY
TRBJ2-3 TRBV27 TRBD2 . ASSPRGGRTDTQY
TRBJ2-7 TRBV4-2 TRBD2 . ASSLRLGTSQDYEQY
TRBJ1-2 TRBV19 . . ASSIAGTTNYGYT
TRBJ1-2 TRBV29-1 . . SVEGTRAGEGYGYT
TRBJ2-3 TRBV4-1 TRBD2 . ASSQDPSGGGNTQY
TRBJ2-5 TRBV4-3 . . ASSQYGETQY
TRBJ2-7 TRBV5-1 . . ASRSGSTYEQY
TRBJ2-5 TRBV3-1/TRBV3-2 TRBD2 . ASSQFRGGQETQY
TRBJ1-5 TRBV6-1 . . ASSEVSNQPQH
TRBJ2-2 TRBV7-2 . . ASSPRAGLFTGELF
TRBJ1-2 TRBV29-1 . once SVVSTYGYT
TRBJ2-7 TRBV7-9 TRBD1 . ASSEPSGQGFYEQY
TRBJ1-5 TRBV6-1 TRBD1 . ASSEWGQVTSNQPQH
TRBJ2-2 TRBV12-5 . . ASGLVLHLTGELF
TRBJ2-1 TRBV5-1 . . ASNPSGPSYNEQF
TRBJ1-5 TRBV12-3/TRBV12-4 . . ASSLIETVNQH
TRBJ1-1 TRBV10-3 . . AISEGEAGGSKEAF
TRBJ1-1 TRBV2 . . ASSVQLNTEAF
TRBJ1-4 TRBV7-9 . . ASSSGVKLF
TRBJ2-3 TRBV24-1 . . ATSDVTKTGTDTQY
TRBJ2-7 TRBV9 . . ASSVAGDEQY
TRBJ2-7 TRBV5-6 . . ASSLATYEQY
TRBJ2-5 TRBV19 TRBD2 . ASSIGWLAVGETQY
TRBJ2-1 TRBV5-1 . once ASYTGSSYNEQF
TRBJ1-1 TRBV3-1/TRBV3-2 . once ASSQEIMNTEAF
TRBJ2-2 TRBV19 . . VGTLNTGELF
TRBJ1-2 TRBV6-5 . once ASSSWAGNGYT
TRBJ1-2 TRBV19 TRBD1 . ASSIDPGQASNYGYT
TRBJ2-2 TRBV4-1 . . ASSQTGTGELF
TRBJ1-1 TRBV19 . . ASSISPDTEAF